This TCR beta chain was profiled in a study of T-cell reconstitution after alpha-beta-depleted transplantation in children. Germline V gene sequence: CDR1 MGHRA, CDR2 YSYEKL. The CDR3 sequence is 16 residues long. V lost 2 bases, J lost 5 bases, and 15 bases lay in between. Notes on this clonotype: A much more abundant neighbour one base away suggests this may be a read error. Without the conserved terminal phenylalanine or tryptophan, this CDR3 likely stems from a read error.

Unique molecular identifiers tagged the TCRbeta library. TCRdb re-called the PCR reads through MiXCR, storing one row per CDR3 protein. Among about 250,000 distinct CDR3 sequences listed, roughly a quarter were seen once. The receptor was isolated from a female patient aged 2-9 years who had a stem cell transplant for congenital amegakaryocytic thrombocytopenia, so the T cells may come from the graft donor. The material sequenced was PBMCs, mostly from graft donor cells, taken 360 days after TCRalphabeta/CD19-depleted stem cell transplant. The chain is built from TRBV4-1 and TRBJ2-2; D might be TRBD2 (5 bases). Here the CDR3 DNA reads TGCGCCAGCAGCCAACTCCTTCGGGGTGGAACCGGGGAGCTGTTTTCT. Protein: CASSQLLRGGTGELFS.